This T cell receptor (beta chain) was profiled in a study of shared clonotypes between healthy human individuals. Only in-frame clones appear in the TCRdb table, and some are missing; sequencing was by immunoSEQ multiplex PCR. In the table there are roughly 300,000 clones, about nine tenths of which are singletons. CDR1 is MNHEY, CDR2 SMNVEV, per germline (reference sequence). The CDR3 totals 14 residues. Losses at the gene ends were 3 bases for V and 1 base for J; bases not matched to a gene: 3. J is TRBJ2-7 and V is TRBV27; 7 bases are a match to TRBD1. Sequencing input: memory CD8+ T cells sorted from blood. Subset specified: CD45RO+ cells pooled with CCR7-negative TemRA cells. This sequence was found in a man aged 18-30 years in good health. CDR3 sequence: CASSLTGLSYEQYF. The CDR3 DNA reads TGTGCCAGCAGTTTGACAGGGCTATCCTACGAGCAGTACTTC.